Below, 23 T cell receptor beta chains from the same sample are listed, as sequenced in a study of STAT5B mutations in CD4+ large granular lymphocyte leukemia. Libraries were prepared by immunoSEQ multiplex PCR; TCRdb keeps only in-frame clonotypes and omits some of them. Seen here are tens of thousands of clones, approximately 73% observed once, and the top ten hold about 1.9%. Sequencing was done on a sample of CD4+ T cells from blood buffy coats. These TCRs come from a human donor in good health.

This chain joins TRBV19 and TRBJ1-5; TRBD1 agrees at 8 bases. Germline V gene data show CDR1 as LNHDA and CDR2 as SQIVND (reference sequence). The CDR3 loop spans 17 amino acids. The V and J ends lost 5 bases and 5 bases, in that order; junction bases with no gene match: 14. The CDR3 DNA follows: TGTGCCAGTAGTCCCCTCAGGGGGCGCTCGGTCGATCAGCCCCAGCATTTT. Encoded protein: CASSPLRGRSVDQPQHF.

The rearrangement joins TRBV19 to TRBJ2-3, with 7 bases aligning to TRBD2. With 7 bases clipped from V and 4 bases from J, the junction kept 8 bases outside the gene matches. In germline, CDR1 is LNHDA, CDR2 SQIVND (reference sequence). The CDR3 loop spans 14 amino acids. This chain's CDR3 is CASKTGGGSDTQYF. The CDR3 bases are TGTGCCAGTAAAACGGGGGGAGGTTCAGATACGCAGTATTTT.

The CDR3 coding sequence is TGTGCCAGCAGCTTGGACAGACACTACACTGAAGCTTTCTTT. Translated, it gives CASSLDRHYTEAFF. The chain joins TRBV5-6 to TRBJ1-1; D gene uncertain. The CDR3 runs to 14 residues. Between the trimmed V and J ends, which lost 0 bases and 3 bases, there was a span of 9 bases. Germline values: CDR1 SGHDT, CDR2 YYEEEE.

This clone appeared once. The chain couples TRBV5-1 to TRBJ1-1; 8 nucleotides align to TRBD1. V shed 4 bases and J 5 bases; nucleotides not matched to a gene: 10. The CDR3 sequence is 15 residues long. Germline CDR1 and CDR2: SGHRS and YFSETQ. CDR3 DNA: TGCGCCAGCAGCCAAAGTGGACAGGGAGGAACTGAAGCTTTCTTT. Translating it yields CASSQSGQGGTEAFF.

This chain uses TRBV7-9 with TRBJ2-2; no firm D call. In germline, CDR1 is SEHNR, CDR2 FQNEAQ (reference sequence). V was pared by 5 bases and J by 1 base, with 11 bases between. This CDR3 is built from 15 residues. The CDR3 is CASSPLNGNTGELFF. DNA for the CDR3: TGTGCCAGCAGCCCCCTTAACGGGAACACCGGGGAGCTGTTTTTT.

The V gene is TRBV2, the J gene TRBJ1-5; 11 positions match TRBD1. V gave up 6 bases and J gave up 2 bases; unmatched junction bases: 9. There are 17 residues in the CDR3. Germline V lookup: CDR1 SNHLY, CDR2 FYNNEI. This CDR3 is CASSRDRGRGGNQPQHF. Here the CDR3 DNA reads TGTGCCAGCAGCCGGGACAGGGGGAGAGGGGGCAATCAGCCCCAGCATTTT.

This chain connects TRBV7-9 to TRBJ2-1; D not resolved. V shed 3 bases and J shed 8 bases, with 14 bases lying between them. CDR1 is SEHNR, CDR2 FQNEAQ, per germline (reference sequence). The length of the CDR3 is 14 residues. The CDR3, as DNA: TGTGCCAGCAGCTTTAGCCCTCTAGGTGATGAGCAGTTCTTC. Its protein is CASSFSPLGDEQFF.

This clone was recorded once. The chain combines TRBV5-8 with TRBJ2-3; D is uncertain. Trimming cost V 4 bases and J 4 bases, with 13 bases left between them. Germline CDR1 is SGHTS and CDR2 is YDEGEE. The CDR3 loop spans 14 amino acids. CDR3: CASSDVGLADTQYF. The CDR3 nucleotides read TGTGCCAGCAGCGACGTGGGGTTGGCAGATACGCAGTATTTT.

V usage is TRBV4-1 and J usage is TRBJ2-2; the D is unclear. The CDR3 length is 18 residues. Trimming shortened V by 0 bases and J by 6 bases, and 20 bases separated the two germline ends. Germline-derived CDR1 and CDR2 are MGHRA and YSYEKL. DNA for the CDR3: TGCGCCAGCAGCCAAGATCAGTTTCGGGTCGTACGGGCCGGGGAGCTGTTTTTT. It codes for CASSQDQFRVVRAGELFF.

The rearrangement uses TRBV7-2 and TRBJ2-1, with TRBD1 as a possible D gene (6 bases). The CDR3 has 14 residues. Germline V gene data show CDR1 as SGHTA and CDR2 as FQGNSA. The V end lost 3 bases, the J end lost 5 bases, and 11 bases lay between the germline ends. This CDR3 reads CASSFRDINNEQFF. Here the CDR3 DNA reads TGTGCCAGCAGCTTCCGGGACATTAACAATGAGCAGTTCTTC.

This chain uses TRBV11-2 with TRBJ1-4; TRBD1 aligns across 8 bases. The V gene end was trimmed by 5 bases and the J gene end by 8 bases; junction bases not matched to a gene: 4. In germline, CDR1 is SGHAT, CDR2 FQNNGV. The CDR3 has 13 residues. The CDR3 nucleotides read TGTGCCAGCAGCAGACGACAGGGGGAAAAACTGTTTTTT. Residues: CASSRRQGEKLFF.

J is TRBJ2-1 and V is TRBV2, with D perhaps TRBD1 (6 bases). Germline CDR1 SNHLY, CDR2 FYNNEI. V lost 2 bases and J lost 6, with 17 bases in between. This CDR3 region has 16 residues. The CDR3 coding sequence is TGTGCCAGCAGTGAATGGGGGCGGCTCACTCGCAATGAGCAGTTCTTC. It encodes CASSEWGRLTRNEQFF.

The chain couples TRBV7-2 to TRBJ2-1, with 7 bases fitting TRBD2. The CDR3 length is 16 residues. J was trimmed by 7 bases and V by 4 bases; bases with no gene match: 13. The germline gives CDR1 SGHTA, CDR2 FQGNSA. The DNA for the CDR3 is TGTGCCAGCAGCTATACTAGCGTACCTCGAGGGAATGAGCAGTTCTTC. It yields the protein CASSYTSVPRGNEQFF.

CDR3 protein: CASSERNSPLHF. The CDR3 DNA reads TGTGCCAGCTCGGAAAGAAATTCACCCCTCCACTTT. V gene TRBV2 combines with J gene TRBJ1-6, with D uncertain. The CDR3 consists of 12 residues. V lost 8 bases, J lost 7 bases, and 9 bases lay in between. From germline, CDR1 is SNHLY and CDR2 FYNNEI.

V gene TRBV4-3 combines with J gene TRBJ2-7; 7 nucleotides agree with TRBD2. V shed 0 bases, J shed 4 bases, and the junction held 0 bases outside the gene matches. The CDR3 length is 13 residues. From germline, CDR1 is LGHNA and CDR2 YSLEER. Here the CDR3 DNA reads TGCGCCAGCAGCCAAGAGCGGGGGTACGAGCAGTACTTC. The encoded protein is CASSQERGYEQYF.

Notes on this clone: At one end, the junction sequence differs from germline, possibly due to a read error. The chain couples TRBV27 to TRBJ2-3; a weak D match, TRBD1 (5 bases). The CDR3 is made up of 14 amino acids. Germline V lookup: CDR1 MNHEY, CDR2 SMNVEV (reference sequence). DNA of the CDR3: TGTGCCAGCAGTAGTCGTCAGGGCCGAGCTGGTTTTGGTTTT. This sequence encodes CASSSRQGRAGFGF.

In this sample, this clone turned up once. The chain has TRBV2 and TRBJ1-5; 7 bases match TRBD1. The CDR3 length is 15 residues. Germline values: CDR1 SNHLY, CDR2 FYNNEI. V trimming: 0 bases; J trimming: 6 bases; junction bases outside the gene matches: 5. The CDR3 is CASSEARRGAQPQHF. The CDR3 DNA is TGTGCCAGCAGTGAAGCGCGCAGGGGGGCTCAGCCCCAGCATTTT. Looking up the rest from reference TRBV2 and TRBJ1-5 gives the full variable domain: EPEVTQTPSHQVTQMGQEVILRCVPISNHLYFYWYRQILGQKVEFLVSFYNNEISEKSEIFDDQFSVERPDGSNFTLKIRSTKLEDSAMYFCASSEARRGAQPQHFGDGTRLSIL.

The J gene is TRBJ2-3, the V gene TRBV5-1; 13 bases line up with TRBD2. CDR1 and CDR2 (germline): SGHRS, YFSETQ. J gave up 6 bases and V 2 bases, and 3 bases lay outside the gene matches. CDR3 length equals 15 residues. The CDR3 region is CASSLLAGGTDTQYF. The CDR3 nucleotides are TGCGCCAGCAGCTTACTAGCGGGAGGGACCGATACGCAGTATTTT.

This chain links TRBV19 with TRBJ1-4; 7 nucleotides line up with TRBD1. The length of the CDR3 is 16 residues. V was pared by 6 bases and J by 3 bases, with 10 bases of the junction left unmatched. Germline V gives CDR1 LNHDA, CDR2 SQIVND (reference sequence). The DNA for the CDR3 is TGTGCCAGTAGCCAACAGGGGCAGCGAGCTAATGAAAAACTGTTTTTT. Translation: CASSQQGQRANEKLFF.

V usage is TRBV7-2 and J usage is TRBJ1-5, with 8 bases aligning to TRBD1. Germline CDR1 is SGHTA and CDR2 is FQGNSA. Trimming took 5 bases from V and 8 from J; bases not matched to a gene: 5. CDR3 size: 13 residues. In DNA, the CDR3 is TGTGCCAGCAGCCCCGACAGGGGAGAGCCCCAGCATTTT. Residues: CASSPDRGEPQHF.

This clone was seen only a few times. The CDR3 DNA reads as TGTGCCAGCAGCCCACGTCCCGGGACGGTTCTGAATACCGGGGAGCTGTTTTTT. It yields the protein CASSPRPGTVLNTGELFF. The chain employs TRBV7-2 and TRBJ2-2, with D perhaps given as TRBD1 or TRBD2 (5 bases each). The CDR3 runs to 18 residues. CDR1 SGHTA and CDR2 FQGNSA come from the germline V gene. V lost 5 bases and J lost 5, with 24 bases in between.

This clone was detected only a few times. The CDR3 coding sequence is TGTGCCATCAGTGAGTCTGGGCTCAATAATTCACCCCTCCACTTT. Its translation is CAISESGLNNSPLHF. The chain links TRBV10-3 to TRBJ1-6, with D hard to call. In germline, CDR1 is ENHRY, CDR2 SYGVKD. Deletions cut 0 bases from V and 5 bases from J, with 8 bases between. The CDR3 is made up of 15 amino acids.

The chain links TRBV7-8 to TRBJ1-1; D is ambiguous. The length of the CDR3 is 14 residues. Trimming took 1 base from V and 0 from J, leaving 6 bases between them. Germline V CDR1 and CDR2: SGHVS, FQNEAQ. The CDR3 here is CASSLVRLNTEAFF. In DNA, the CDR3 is TGTGCCAGCAGCTTAGTACGGCTGAACACTGAAGCTTTCTTT.